The rows below give T cell receptor beta chains drawn from one sample of a study of T-cell reconstitution after alpha-beta-depleted transplantation in children. TCRdb reprocessed the PCR reads with MiXCR, giving one entry per CDR3 protein. The sample records a few hundred thousand distinct CDR3 sequences, roughly a quarter being singletons. The material sequenced was PBMCs, taken before TCRalphabeta/CD19-depleted stem cell transplant. The receptors come from a boy under three years old with Wiskott-Aldrich syndrome, due to receive a stem cell transplant. Each CDR3 is given with its conserved first and last residue. D genes are given only for firm matches. Size tells how often a clone was seen (once, few, many) or the class of an expanded clone, and some rows leave it out.

v_call: TRBV20-1; d_call: TRBD1; clone_size: .; j_call: TRBJ2-3; cdr3_nt: TGCAGTGCCACCCCCGGACAGGTTCTCCCAGATACGCAGTATTTT; cdr3_aa: CSATPGQVLPDTQYF
v_call: TRBV5-1; d_call: .; clone_size: .; j_call: TRBJ1-1; cdr3_nt: TGCGCCAGCAGTCCATTTCACGGGAACACTGAAGCTTTCTTT; cdr3_aa: CASSPFHGNTEAFF
v_call: TRBV10-3; d_call: .; clone_size: few; j_call: TRBJ1-2; cdr3_nt: TGTGCCATCAGTGAGCCGAGGAGGGGAAGCTATGGCTACACCTTC; cdr3_aa: CAISEPRRGSYGYTF
v_call: TRBV6-2/TRBV6-3; d_call: .; clone_size: .; j_call: TRBJ1-5; cdr3_nt: TGTGCCAGCAGTGATCGACAGGCGAGCAATCAGCCCCAGCATTTT; cdr3_aa: CASSDRQASNQPQHF
v_call: TRBV5-1; d_call: TRBD2; clone_size: few; j_call: TRBJ2-1; cdr3_nt: TGCGCCAGCAGCAGCCAAGGGACTAGCGGGAGTATAGAGCAGTTCTTC; cdr3_aa: CASSSQGTSGSIEQFF
v_call: TRBV27; d_call: .; clone_size: .; j_call: TRBJ2-1; cdr3_nt: TGTGCCAGCACCCCTGGGGGGTTGGGGAGTGAGCAGTTCTTC; cdr3_aa: CASTPGGLGSEQFF
v_call: TRBV13; d_call: .; clone_size: .; j_call: TRBJ2-1; cdr3_nt: TGTGCCAGCAGCTTAGACGGCATATCCTACAATGAGCAGTTCTTC; cdr3_aa: CASSLDGISYNEQFF
v_call: TRBV5-6; d_call: TRBD1; clone_size: .; j_call: TRBJ2-1; cdr3_nt: TGTGCCAGCAGCTCCCTGGACAGGGTTAAGGGGAATGAGCAGTTCTTC; cdr3_aa: CASSSLDRVKGNEQFF
v_call: TRBV20-1; d_call: TRBD2; clone_size: .; j_call: TRBJ2-4; cdr3_nt: TGCAGTGCCAGGCATCCGCGGGAGAGAAACATTCAGTACTTC; cdr3_aa: CSARHPRERNIQYF
v_call: TRBV5-1; d_call: TRBD2; clone_size: .; j_call: TRBJ2-1; cdr3_nt: TGCGCCAGCAGCTTGGGGACTAGCGGCTTTGCATACAATGAGCAGTTCTTC; cdr3_aa: CASSLGTSGFAYNEQFF
v_call: TRBV12-3/TRBV12-4; d_call: .; clone_size: many; j_call: TRBJ1-1; cdr3_nt: TGTGCCAGCAGTTTAGCAGGGGCGGGCACTGAAGCTTTCTTT; cdr3_aa: CASSLAGAGTEAFF